This T cell receptor (beta chain) was sequenced during a study of T cell changes during pregnancy in multiple sclerosis (dated by TCRdb to the late 2010s). Background for the entire study: Changes in the T cell repertoire over the course of pregnancy were examined in this study in women with multiple sclerosis.

As for this clone: Its antigen is still unknown. Qualities for individual bases were not recorded, and no much larger clone is one base off.

According to the germline V gene, CDR1 reads SNHLY and CDR2 reads FYNNEI. Unmatched junction bases come to 12, with V trimmed by 10 bases and J by 0 bases. From its cysteine to its phenylalanine, the CDR3 spans 16 amino acids. Only the CDR3 DNA is retained, 48 bases long and in frame from the first base. Libraries were prepared through the immunoSEQ multiplex PCR assay. Sourced from immuneACCESS, this table was stored by TCRdb with only in-frame sequences that have V and J called. A share of the clones is absent; for the studies checked, an unresolved V gene accounts for under half, and the remainder has no known explanation. The sample includes about 30,000 clones, with over 85% observed a single time. The ten top clones hold roughly 5.7% of the sample.

Sequenced here: CD8+ T cells from peripheral blood mononuclear cells, sampled before pregnancy. This chain is built from TRBV2 and TRBJ1-1; 9 bases in the middle match TRBD1. This clonotype originated in a female donor with multiple sclerosis, enrolled in a pregnancy study. The DNA sequence reads TGTGCCACCCCCAAGGGACAGGGACTTATGAACACTGAAGCTTTCTTT. Its protein is CATPKGQGLMNTEAFF.